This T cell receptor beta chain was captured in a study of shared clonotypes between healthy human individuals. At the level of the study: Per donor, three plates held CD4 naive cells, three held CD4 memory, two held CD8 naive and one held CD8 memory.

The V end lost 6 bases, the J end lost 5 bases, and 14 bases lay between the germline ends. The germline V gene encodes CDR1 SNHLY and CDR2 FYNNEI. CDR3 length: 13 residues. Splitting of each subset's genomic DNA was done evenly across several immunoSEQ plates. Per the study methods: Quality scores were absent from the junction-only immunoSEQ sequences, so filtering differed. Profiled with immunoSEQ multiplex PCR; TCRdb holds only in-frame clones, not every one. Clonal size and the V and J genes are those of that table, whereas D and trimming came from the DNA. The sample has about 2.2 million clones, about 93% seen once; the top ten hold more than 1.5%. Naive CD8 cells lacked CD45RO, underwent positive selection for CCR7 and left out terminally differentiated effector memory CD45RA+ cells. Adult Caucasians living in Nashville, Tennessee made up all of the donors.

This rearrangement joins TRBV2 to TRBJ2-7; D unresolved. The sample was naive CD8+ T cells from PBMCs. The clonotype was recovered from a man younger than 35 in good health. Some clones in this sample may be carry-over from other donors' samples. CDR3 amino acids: CASRERTTDEQYF. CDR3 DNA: TGTGCCAGCAGGGAAAGGACCACGGACGAGCAGTACTTC.